The next 2 T cell receptor beta chains were all read from a single sample in a study of glioma-infiltrating T cells (dated by TCRdb to about 2016). The sequencer listed for this sample is Illumina MiSeq. The iRepertoire nested amplicon-rescue multiplex PCR (arm-PCR) platform was used to amplify TCR alpha and beta CDR3 regions from RNA. The public reads were run again by TCRdb, first through fastp at Q25 and then through MiXCR, and only productive beta chains were kept. Rows with a matching CDR3 protein are joined into one entry that keeps the most common DNA and genes. The sample table records around 97,000 distinct CDR3 sequences; 25% to 30% of these occur just once. 40% to 55% of the sample rests with the top ten. Source material: glioma tissue, nonneoplastic brain tissue, or PBMCs (not recorded which). These receptor sequences come from a human donor with low-grade glioma or glioblastoma, undergoing nonglioma brain surgery, or in good health (not recorded which).

Remarks on this clonotype: This may be a read error, as it is one base from a much larger clone. The chain recombines TRBV20-1 with TRBJ1-2, with D uncertain. V shed 5 bases and J shed 7 bases, with 14 bases lying between them. CDR1 is DFQATT, CDR2 SNEGSKA, per germline (reference sequence). This CDR3 contains 12 residues. DNA for the CDR3: TGCAGTGCTGTTACCGGGGAGTGTGGCTACACCTTC. Translating it yields CSAVTGECGYTF.

V is TRBV7-9 and J is TRBJ2-1; 8 nucleotides agree with TRBD1. The junction had 3 bases not matched to a gene; V was cut back by 5 bases and J by 0 bases. The CDR3 runs 15 residues. CDR1 is SEHNR and CDR2 is FQNEAQ in the germline V gene (reference sequence). The CDR3 here is CASSQGASSYNEQFF. CDR3 DNA: TGTGCCAGCAGCCAGGGGGCAAGCTCCTACAATGAGCAGTTCTTC. Full variable domain (outside the CDR3, taken from reference TRBV7-9 and TRBJ2-1): DTGVSQNPRHKITKRGQNVTFRCDPISEHNRLYWYRQTLGQGPEFLTYFQNEAQLEKSRLLSDRFSAERPKGSFSTLEIQRTEQGDSAMYLCASSQGASSYNEQFFGPGTRLTVL.